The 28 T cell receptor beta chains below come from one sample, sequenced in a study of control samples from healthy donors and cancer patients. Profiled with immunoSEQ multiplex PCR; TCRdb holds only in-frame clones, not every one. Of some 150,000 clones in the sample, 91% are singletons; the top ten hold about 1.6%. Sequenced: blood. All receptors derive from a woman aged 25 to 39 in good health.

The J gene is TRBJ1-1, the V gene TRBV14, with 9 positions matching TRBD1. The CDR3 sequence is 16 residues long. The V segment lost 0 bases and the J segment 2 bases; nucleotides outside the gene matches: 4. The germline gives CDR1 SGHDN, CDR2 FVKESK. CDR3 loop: CASSQDWTGDNTEAFF. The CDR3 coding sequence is TGTGCCAGCAGCCAAGATTGGACAGGGGACAACACTGAAGCTTTCTTT.

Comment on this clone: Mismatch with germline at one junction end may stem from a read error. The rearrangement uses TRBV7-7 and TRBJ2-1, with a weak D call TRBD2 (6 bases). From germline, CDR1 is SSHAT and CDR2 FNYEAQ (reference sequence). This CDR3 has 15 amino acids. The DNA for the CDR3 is TGTGCTAGCAGCTTAGGAGGGAACTCCTACAATGAGCAGTTCTTC. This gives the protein CASSLGGNSYNEQFF.

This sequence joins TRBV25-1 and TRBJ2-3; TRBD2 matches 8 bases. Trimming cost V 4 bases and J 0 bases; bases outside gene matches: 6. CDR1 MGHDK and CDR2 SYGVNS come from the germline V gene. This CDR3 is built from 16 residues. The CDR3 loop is CASSAASGSSTDTQYF. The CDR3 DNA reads TGTGCCAGCAGTGCGGCTAGCGGGTCTAGCACAGATACGCAGTATTTT.

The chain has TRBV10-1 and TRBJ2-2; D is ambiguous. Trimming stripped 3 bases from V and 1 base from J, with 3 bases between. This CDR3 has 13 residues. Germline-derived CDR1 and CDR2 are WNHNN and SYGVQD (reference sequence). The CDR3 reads CASSDRNTGELFF. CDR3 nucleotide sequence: TGCGCCAGCAGTGACAGGAACACCGGGGAGCTGTTTTTT.

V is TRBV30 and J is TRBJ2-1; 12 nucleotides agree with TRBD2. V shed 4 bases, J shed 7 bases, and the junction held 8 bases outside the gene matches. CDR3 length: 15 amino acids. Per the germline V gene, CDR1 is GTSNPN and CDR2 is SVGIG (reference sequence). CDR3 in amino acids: CAWNRLAGEGNEQFF. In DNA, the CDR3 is TGTGCCTGGAACCGACTAGCGGGAGAGGGGAATGAGCAGTTCTTC.

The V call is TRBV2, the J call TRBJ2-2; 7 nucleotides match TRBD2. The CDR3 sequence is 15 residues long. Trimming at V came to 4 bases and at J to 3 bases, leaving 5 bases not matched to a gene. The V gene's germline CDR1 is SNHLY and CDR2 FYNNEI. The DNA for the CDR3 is TGTGCCAGCAGTGTTAAGGGGAGGGACACCGGGGAGCTGTTTTTT. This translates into CASSVKGRDTGELFF.

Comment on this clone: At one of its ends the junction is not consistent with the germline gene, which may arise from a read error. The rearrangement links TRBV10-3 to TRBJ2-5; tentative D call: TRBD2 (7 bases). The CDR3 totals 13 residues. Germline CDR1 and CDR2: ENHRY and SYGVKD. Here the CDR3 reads CAVSGTTQETQYF. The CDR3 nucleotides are TGTGCCGTCAGCGGGACAACCCAAGAGACCCAGTACTTC.

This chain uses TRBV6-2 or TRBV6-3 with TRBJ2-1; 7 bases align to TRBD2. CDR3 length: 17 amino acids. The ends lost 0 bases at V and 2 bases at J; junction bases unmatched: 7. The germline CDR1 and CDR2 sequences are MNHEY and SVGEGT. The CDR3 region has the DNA TGTGCCAGCAGTTACTCGACGGGTCTAGCGGCCTACAATGAGCAGTTCTTC. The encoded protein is CASSYSTGLAAYNEQFF.

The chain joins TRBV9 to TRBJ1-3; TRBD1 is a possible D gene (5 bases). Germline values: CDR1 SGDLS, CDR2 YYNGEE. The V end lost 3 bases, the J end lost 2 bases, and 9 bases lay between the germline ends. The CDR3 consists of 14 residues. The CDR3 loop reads CASSAGITGNTIYF. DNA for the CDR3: TGTGCCAGCAGCGCAGGGATAACTGGAAACACCATATATTTT. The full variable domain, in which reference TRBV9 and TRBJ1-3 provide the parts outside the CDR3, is DSGVTQTPKHLITATGQRVTLRCSPRSGDLSVYWYQQSLDQGLQFLIQYYNGEERAKGNILERFSAQQFPDLHSELNLSSLELGDSALYFCASSAGITGNTIYFGEGSWLTVV.

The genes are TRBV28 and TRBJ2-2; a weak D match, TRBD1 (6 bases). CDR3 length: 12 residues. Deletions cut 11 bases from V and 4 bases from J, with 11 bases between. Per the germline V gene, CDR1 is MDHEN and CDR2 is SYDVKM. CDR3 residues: CASADSTGELFF. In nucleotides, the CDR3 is TGTGCCTCAGCGGACAGCACCGGGGAGCTGTTTTTT.

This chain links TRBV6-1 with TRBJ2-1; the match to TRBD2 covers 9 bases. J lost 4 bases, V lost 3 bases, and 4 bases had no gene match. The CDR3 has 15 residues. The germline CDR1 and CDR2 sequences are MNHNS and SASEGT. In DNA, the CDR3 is TGTGCCAGCAGTGAGGCGGGGGGGACATACAATGAGCAGTTCTTC. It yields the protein CASSEAGGTYNEQFF.

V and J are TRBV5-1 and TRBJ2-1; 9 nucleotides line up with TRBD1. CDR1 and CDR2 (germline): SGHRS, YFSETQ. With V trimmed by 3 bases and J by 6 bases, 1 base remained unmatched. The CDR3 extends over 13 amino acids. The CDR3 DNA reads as TGCGCCAGCAGCTGGGGACAGGGCAATGAGCAGTTCTTC. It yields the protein CASSWGQGNEQFF.

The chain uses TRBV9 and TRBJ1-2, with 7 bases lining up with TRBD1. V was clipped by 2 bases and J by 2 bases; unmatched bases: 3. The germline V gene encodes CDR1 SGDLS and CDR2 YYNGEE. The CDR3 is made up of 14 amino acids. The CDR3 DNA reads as TGTGCCAGCAGCGTGACAGGGTCCAACTATGGCTACACCTTC. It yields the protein CASSVTGSNYGYTF. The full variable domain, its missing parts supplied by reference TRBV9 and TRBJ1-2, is DSGVTQTPKHLITATGQRVTLRCSPRSGDLSVYWYQQSLDQGLQFLIQYYNGEERAKGNILERFSAQQFPDLHSELNLSSLELGDSALYFCASSVTGSNYGYTFGSGTRLTVV.

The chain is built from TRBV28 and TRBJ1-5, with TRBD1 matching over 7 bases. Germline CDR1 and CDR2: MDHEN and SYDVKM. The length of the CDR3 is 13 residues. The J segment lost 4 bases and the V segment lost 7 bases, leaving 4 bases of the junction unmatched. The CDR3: CASIRQGNQPQHF. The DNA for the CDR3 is TGTGCCAGCATCCGACAGGGTAATCAGCCCCAGCATTTT.

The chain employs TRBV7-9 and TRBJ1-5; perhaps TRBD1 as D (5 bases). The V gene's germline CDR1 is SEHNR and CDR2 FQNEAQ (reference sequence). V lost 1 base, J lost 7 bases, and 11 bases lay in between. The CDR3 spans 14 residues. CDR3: CASSLGTTGQPQHF. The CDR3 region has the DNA TGTGCCAGCAGCTTAGGGACAACCGGGCAGCCCCAGCATTTT.

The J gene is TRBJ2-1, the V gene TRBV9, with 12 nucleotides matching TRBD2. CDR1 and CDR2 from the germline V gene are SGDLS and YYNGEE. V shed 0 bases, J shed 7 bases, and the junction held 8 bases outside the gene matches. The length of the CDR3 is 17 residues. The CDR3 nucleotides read TGTGCCAGCAGCGTAGCCCCCGGACTAGCGGGAAGTAATGAGCAGTTCTTC. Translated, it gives CASSVAPGLAGSNEQFF.

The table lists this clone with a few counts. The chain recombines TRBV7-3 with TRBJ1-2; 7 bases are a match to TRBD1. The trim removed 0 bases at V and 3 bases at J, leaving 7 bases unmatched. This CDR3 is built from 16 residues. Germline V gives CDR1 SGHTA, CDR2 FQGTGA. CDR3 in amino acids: CASSLTGDRYYYGYTF. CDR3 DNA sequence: TGTGCCAGCAGCTTAACGGGGGACAGATACTACTATGGCTACACCTTC.

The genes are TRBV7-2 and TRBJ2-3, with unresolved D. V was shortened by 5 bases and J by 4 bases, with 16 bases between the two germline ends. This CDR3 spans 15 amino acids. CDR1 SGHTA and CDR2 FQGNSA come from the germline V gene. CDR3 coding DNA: TGTGCCAGCAGCCCCGCAAGCCGAATCTCAGATACGCAGTATTTT. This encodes CASSPASRISDTQYF.

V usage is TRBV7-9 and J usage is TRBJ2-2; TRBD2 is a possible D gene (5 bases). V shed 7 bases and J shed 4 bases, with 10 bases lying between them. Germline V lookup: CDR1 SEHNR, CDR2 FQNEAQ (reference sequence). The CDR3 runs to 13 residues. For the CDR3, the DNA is TGTGCCAGCATCTGGACTGTCACCGGGGAGCTGTTTTTT. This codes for CASIWTVTGELFF.

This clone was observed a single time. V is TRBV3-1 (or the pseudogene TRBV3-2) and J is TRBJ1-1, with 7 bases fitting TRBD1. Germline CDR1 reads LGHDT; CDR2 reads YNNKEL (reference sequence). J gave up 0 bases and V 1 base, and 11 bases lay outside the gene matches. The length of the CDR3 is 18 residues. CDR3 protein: CASSQVPIDRVMNTEAFF. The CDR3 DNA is TGTGCCAGCAGCCAAGTCCCGATAGACAGGGTGATGAACACTGAAGCTTTCTTT.

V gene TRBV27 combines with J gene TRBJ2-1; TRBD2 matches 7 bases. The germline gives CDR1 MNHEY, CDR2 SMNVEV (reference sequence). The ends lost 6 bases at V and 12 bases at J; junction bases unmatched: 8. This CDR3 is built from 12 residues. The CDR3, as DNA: TGTGCCAGCAGGGCAAAAGCGGGAATGCAGTTCTTC. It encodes CASRAKAGMQFF.

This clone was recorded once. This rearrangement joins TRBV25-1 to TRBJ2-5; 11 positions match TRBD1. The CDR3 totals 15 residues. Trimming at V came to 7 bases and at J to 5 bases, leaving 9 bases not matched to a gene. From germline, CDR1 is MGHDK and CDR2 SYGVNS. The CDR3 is CASNNGQGARETQYF. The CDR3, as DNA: TGTGCCAGCAATAACGGACAGGGGGCGCGTGAGACCCAGTACTTC.

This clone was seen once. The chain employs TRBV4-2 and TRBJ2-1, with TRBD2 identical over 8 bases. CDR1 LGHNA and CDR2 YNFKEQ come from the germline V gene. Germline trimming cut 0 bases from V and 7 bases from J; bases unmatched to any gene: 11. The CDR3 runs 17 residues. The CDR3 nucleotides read TGTGCCAGCAGCCAAGATCGATCGGTAGCGGGATTAAATGAGCAGTTCTTC. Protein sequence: CASSQDRSVAGLNEQFF.

CDR3 in amino acids: CASSKTRGGSEKLFF. The CDR3 DNA reads TGTGCCAGCAGCAAGACTAGGGGGGGTAGTGAAAAACTGTTTTTT. V and J are TRBV21-1 and TRBJ1-4. TRBV21-1 is a listed pseudogene. This CDR3 contains 15 residues.

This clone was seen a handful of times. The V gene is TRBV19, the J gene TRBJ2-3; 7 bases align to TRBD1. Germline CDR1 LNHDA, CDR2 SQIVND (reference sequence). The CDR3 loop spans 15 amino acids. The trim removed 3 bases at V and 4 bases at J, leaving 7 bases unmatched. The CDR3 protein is CASSITDRWSDTQYF. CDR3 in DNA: TGTGCCAGTAGTATCACGGACAGGTGGTCAGATACGCAGTATTTT.

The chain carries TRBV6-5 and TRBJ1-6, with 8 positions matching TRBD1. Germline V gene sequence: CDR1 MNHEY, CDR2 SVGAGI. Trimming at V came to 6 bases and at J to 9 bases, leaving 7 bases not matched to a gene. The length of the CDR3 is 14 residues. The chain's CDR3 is CASRGQGVGSPLHF. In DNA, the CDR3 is TGTGCCAGCAGAGGACAGGGTGTGGGTTCACCCCTCCACTTT.

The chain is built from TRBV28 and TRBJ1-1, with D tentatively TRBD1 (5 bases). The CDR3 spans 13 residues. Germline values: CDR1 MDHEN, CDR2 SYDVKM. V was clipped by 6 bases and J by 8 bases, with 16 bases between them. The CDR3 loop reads CASSRQRVSEAFF. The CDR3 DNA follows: TGTGCCAGCAGCCGACAGAGGGTATCCGAAGCTTTCTTT.

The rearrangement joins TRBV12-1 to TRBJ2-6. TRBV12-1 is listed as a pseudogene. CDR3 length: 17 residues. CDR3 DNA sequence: TGTGCCAGCAGCCCCGGAGGGGGGCGCACTGGGGCCAACGTCCTGACTTTC. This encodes CASSPGGGRTGANVLTF.